The 18 T cell receptor beta chains in this list originate from one sample, sequenced in a study of blood T cell repertoires in COVID-19. TCRdb's copy holds only in-frame clones and misses some; the assay was immunoSEQ multiplex PCR. Of about 35,000 clones listed, around 87% are singletons. The material sequenced was peripheral blood. These receptors were collected from a human donor in a cohort sampled during active COVID-19.

This clone was found once. In DNA form, the CDR3 reads TGTGCCAGCACCCTACCAGGACAGGTCGGAACCCAGTACTTC. It translates to CASTLPGQVGTQYF. The chain employs TRBV6-5 and TRBJ2-5, with 7 bases aligning to TRBD1. V was pared by 7 bases and J by 8 bases, with 13 bases of the junction left unmatched. The CDR3 has 14 amino acids. Germline assignment: CDR1 MNHEY and CDR2 SVGAGI.

The chain employs TRBV5-1 and TRBJ1-1, with D possibly being TRBD1 (6 bases). CDR3 size: 15 residues. Germline loops: CDR1 SGHRS, CDR2 YFSETQ. Trimming took 4 bases from V and 5 from J, leaving 18 bases between them. The CDR3: CASSPGAGVETEAFF. CDR3 in DNA: TGCGCCAGCAGCCCAGGGGCAGGGGTAGAAACTGAAGCTTTCTTT. Full variable domain (outside the CDR3, taken from reference TRBV5-1 and TRBJ1-1): KAGVTQTPRYLIKTRGQQVTLSCSPISGHRSVSWYQQTPGQGLQFLFEYFSETQRNKGNFPGRFSGRQFSNSRSEMNVSTLELGDSALYLCASSPGAGVETEAFFGQGTRLTVV.

The chain recombines TRBV4-2 with TRBJ2-3, with D unresolved. The CDR3 has 11 residues. CDR1 and CDR2 (germline): LGHNA, YNFKEQ. Trimming took off 1 base at V and 8 bases at J, with 4 bases between the two ends. In DNA form, the CDR3 reads TGTGCCAGCAGCCAAGCGGGTACGCAGTATTTT. It yields the protein CASSQAGTQYF.

V usage is TRBV24-1 and J usage is TRBJ2-5; 13 bases line up with TRBD2. Per germline, CDR1 KGHDR and CDR2 SFDVKD. V shed 2 bases, J shed 2 bases, and the junction held 10 bases outside the gene matches. This CDR3 spans 19 amino acids. As DNA, the CDR3 is TGTGCCACCAGTGATTCGTCGGAACTAGCGGGGGGGCAGCAAGAGACCCAGTACTTC. Translating it yields CATSDSSELAGGQQETQYF.

The chain combines TRBV6-6 with TRBJ1-1; 7 nucleotides agree with TRBD1. There are 14 residues in the CDR3. J was trimmed by 4 bases and V by 5 bases; bases with no gene match: 7. Germline V gives CDR1 MNHNY, CDR2 SVGAGI (reference sequence). Here the CDR3 DNA reads TGTGCCAGCAGTACCTCCGACAGGGCCACTGAAGCTTTCTTT. Amino acids: CASSTSDRATEAFF.

This chain links TRBV7-9 with TRBJ1-3, with D possibly being TRBD1 (5 bases). Germline CDR1 reads SEHNR; CDR2 reads FQNEAQ (reference sequence). V was pared by 5 bases and J by 1 base, with 12 bases between. The CDR3 extends over 15 amino acids. CDR3 sequence reads: CASSPSRGSGNTIYF. Written as DNA, the CDR3 is TGTGCCAGCAGCCCTAGTCGGGGGTCTGGAAACACCATATATTTT.

This chain connects TRBV11-3 to TRBJ2-7; possible D gene TRBD1, 5 bases. The CDR3 is 14 residues long. Germline CDR1 is SGHNT and CDR2 is YENEEA. The germline V and J ends were trimmed by 1 base and 6 bases, with 13 bases remaining between them. Written as DNA, the CDR3 is TGTGCCAGCAGCTTAGGGCACAGGTCGGGCGAGCAGTACTTC. Translation gives CASSLGHRSGEQYF. Complete variable domain (other parts from reference TRBV11-3 and TRBJ2-7): EAGVVQSPRYKIIEKKQPVAFWCNPISGHNTLYWYLQNLGQGPELLIRYENEEAVDDSQLPKDRFSAERLKGVDSTLKIQPAELGDSAVYLCASSLGHRSGEQYFGPGTRLTVT.

The rearrangement uses TRBV11-3 and TRBJ2-3, with 9 nucleotides matching TRBD2. The J segment lost 4 bases and the V segment lost 5 bases, leaving 7 bases of the junction unmatched. Germline CDR1 and CDR2: SGHNT and YENEEA. This CDR3 comprises 15 residues. Written as DNA, the CDR3 is TGTGCCAGCAGCGCAAATAGCGGGGGCTCAGATACGCAGTATTTT. This encodes CASSANSGGSDTQYF.

V usage is TRBV24-1 and J usage is TRBJ2-6, with D tentatively TRBD2 (5 bases). CDR1 and CDR2 (germline): KGHDR, SFDVKD. Trimming took off 5 bases at V and 0 bases at J, with 10 bases between the two ends. The CDR3 is 16 amino acids. For the CDR3, the DNA is TGTGCCACCAGTGGCTACGGGAACTCTGGGGCCAACGTCCTGACTTTC. Translating gives CATSGYGNSGANVLTF.

The chain employs TRBV20-1 and TRBJ2-1, with D maybe TRBD2 (5 bases). V dropped 3 bases and J dropped 0 bases, with 12 bases sitting between them. The CDR3 has 15 amino acids. Per the germline V gene, CDR1 is DFQATT and CDR2 is SNEGSKA (reference sequence). The CDR3 protein is CSASGLPSSYNEQFF. The DNA for the CDR3 is TGCAGTGCTAGTGGACTGCCTAGCTCCTACAATGAGCAGTTCTTC.

The chain uses TRBV11-2 and TRBJ2-3; D is uncertain. The CDR3 length is 12 residues. Germline V CDR1 and CDR2: SGHAT, FQNNGV. The V end lost 5 bases, the J end lost 5 bases, and 8 bases lay between the germline ends. The CDR3 nucleotides are TGTGCCAGCAGCCGCCAGTTAGATACGCAGTATTTT. It is translated as CASSRQLDTQYF.

This chain connects TRBV28 to TRBJ2-4, with unresolved D. This CDR3 contains 13 residues. The ends were cut back, 3 bases at V and 8 bases at J, with 11 bases in the middle. Germline CDR1 MDHEN, CDR2 SYDVKM. The chain's CDR3 is CASSFASSDIQYF. The CDR3 region has the DNA TGTGCCAGCAGTTTTGCATCCTCGGACATTCAGTACTTC. Combining the CDR3 with reference TRBV28 and TRBJ2-4 gives the whole variable domain DVKVTQSSRYLVKRTGEKVFLECVQDMDHENMFWYRQDPGLGLRLIYFSYDVKMKEKGDIPEGYSVSREKKERFSLILESASTNQTSMYLCASSFASSDIQYFGAGTRLSVL.

This rearrangement joins TRBV7-2 to TRBJ2-7; D ambiguous. From germline, CDR1 is SGHTA and CDR2 FQGNSA. This CDR3 has 14 amino acids. V gave up 7 bases and J gave up 6 bases, with 19 bases separating them. In DNA, the CDR3 is TGTGCCAGCAAACGAGACAACGGCTCTGGCGAGCAGTACTTC. Protein: CASKRDNGSGEQYF. The full variable domain, in which reference TRBV7-2 and TRBJ2-7 provide the parts outside the CDR3, is GAGVSQSPSNKVTEKGKDVELRCDPISGHTALYWYRQSLGQGLEFLIYFQGNSAPDKSGLPSDRFSAERTGGSVSTLTIQRTQQEDSAVYLCASKRDNGSGEQYFGPGTRLTVT.

This clone showed up just once. J is TRBJ2-3 and V is TRBV7-2, with D perhaps matching TRBD2 (6 bases). Germline V CDR1 and CDR2: SGHTA, FQGNSA. The germline V and J ends were trimmed by 1 base and 4 bases, with 12 bases remaining between them. The CDR3 has 15 residues. The CDR3 region has the DNA TGTGCCAGCAGCTTAGAAGCGGGCGGCCCAGATACGCAGTATTTT. Residues: CASSLEAGGPDTQYF.

The V and J genes are TRBV18 and TRBJ2-1; 12 bases match TRBD1. The CDR3 has 15 amino acids. V shed 0 bases and J 8 bases; nucleotides not matched to a gene: 2. Germline V gives CDR1 KGHSH, CDR2 LQKENI. CDR3 loop: CASSPPGQGADEQFF. The CDR3 coding sequence is TGTGCCAGCTCACCACCGGGACAGGGGGCCGATGAGCAGTTCTTC.

The chain uses TRBV19 and TRBJ1-2, with D perhaps matching TRBD1 (6 bases). The V gene's germline CDR1 is LNHDA and CDR2 SQIVND (reference sequence). This CDR3 has 16 residues. V was trimmed by 2 bases and J by 2 bases, leaving 15 bases between them. CDR3: CASSIRAQGPNYGYTF. The CDR3 DNA follows: TGTGCCAGTAGTATACGGGCACAGGGACCGAACTATGGCTACACCTTC. The complete variable domain, with remaining parts taken from reference TRBV19 and TRBJ1-2, reads DGGITQSPKYLFRKEGQNVTLSCEQNLNHDAMYWYRQDPGQGLRLIYYSQIVNDFQKGDIAEGYSVSREKKESFPLTVTSAQKNPTAFYLCASSIRAQGPNYGYTFGSGTRLTVV.

This chain joins TRBV25-1 and TRBJ1-4; D might be TRBD1 (6 bases). The CDR3 has 14 amino acids. V was clipped by 6 bases and J by 4 bases, with 12 bases between them. Germline lookup yields CDR1 MGHDK and CDR2 SYGVNS. The DNA of the CDR3 is TGTGCCAGCAGCAATGACAGGATTAATGAAAAACTGTTTTTT. Translating gives CASSNDRINEKLFF.

The CDR3 sequence is CASSSDRGRGKLFF. The CDR3 region has the DNA TGTGCCAGCAGTTCCGACAGGGGGCGTGGAAAACTGTTTTTT. J is TRBJ1-4 and V is TRBV2, with TRBD1 matching over 10 bases. The germline V gene encodes CDR1 SNHLY and CDR2 FYNNEI. V shed 5 bases, J shed 10 bases, and the junction held 7 bases outside the gene matches. This CDR3 has 14 amino acids.